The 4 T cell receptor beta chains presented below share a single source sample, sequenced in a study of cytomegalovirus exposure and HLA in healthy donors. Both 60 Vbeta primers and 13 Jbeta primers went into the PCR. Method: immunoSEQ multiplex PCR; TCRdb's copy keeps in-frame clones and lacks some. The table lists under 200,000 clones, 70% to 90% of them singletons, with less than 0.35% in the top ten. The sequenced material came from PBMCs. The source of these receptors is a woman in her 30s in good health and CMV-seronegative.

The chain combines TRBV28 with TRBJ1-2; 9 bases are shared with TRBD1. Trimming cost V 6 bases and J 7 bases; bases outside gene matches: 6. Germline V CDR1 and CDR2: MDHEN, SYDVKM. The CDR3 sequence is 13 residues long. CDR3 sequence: CASSSQGAGGYTF. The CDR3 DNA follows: TGTGCCAGCAGCTCACAGGGGGCGGGTGGCTACACCTTC.

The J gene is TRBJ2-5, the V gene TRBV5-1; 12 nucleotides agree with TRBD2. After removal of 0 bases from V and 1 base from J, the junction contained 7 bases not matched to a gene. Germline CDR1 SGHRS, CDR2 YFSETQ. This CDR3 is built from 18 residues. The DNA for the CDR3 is TGCGCCAGCAGCTTGGGGCTAGCGGGGGGGCTCGGCCAAGAGACCCAGTACTTC. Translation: CASSLGLAGGLGQETQYF.

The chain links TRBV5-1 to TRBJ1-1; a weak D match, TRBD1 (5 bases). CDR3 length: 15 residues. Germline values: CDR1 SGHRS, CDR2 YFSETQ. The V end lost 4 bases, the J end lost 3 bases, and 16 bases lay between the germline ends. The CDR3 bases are TGCGCCAGCAGCCTACAACTTGGGGGGTACACTGAAGCTTTCTTT. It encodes CASSLQLGGYTEAFF.

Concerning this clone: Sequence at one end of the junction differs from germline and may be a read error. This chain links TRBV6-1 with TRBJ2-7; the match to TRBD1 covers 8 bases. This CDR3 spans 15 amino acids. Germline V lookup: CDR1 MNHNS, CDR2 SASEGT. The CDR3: CACRDRTGFYYEQYF. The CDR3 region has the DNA TGTGCCTGCAGGGACCGGACAGGGTTCTACTACGAGCAGTACTTC.